These 29 T cell receptor beta chains were sequenced from one sample in a study of OX40 agonist ivuxolimab in advanced cancers. Only in-frame clones appear in the TCRdb table, and some are missing; sequencing was by immunoSEQ multiplex PCR. The data show about 79,000 clones, 80% to 95% seen once. The specimen was CD4+ or CD8+ T cells sorted from blood, collected in a trial of the OX40 agonist ivuxolimab. The receptors come from an adult with an advanced solid tumor such as melanoma, head and neck, liver or kidney cancer.

The genes are TRBV7-2 and TRBJ1-1; no firm D call. The CDR3 contains 15 residues. The ends were cut back, 5 bases at V and 0 bases at J, with 13 bases in the middle. CDR1 and CDR2 (germline): SGHTA, FQGNSA. CDR3 coding DNA: TGTGCCAGCAGCAAAGGACGGGTCATGAACACTGAAGCTTTCTTT. It translates to CASSKGRVMNTEAFF. The full variable domain, with the rest looked up from reference TRBV7-2 and TRBJ1-1, is GAGVSQSPSNKVTEKGKDVELRCDPISGHTALYWYRQSLGQGLEFLIYFQGNSAPDKSGLPSDRFSAERTGGSVSTLTIQRTQQEDSAVYLCASSKGRVMNTEAFFGQGTRLTVV.

This rearrangement joins TRBV5-8 to TRBJ1-3; possibly TRBD1 for D (5 bases). CDR1 SGHTS and CDR2 YDEGEE come from the germline V gene. There are 14 residues in the CDR3. V lost 4 bases and J lost 7, with 15 bases in between. The DNA of the CDR3 is TGTGCCAGCAGCGTAAGGGGTATCGGGAACACCATATATTTT. Encoded protein: CASSVRGIGNTIYF.

This clone was found a few times. The rearrangement joins TRBV4-2 to TRBJ1-1; D is undetermined. V lost 3 bases to trimming and J lost 2 bases, with 10 bases between them. The germline V gene encodes CDR1 LGHNA and CDR2 YNFKEQ. This CDR3 has 14 amino acids. Here the CDR3 reads CASSQSRSNTEAFF. The DNA of the CDR3 is TGTGCCAGCAGCCAGTCCAGGTCCAACACTGAAGCTTTCTTT.

The J gene is TRBJ2-7, the V gene TRBV5-6; tentatively, D is TRBD2 (6 bases). This CDR3 has 15 residues. Germline CDR1 reads SGHDT; CDR2 reads YYEEEE. Deletions cut 0 bases from V and 9 bases from J, with 19 bases between. The CDR3 bases are TGTGCCAGCAGCTTGGTGTTTAGTAGCGGAGCGGGGCAGTACTTC. This gives the protein CASSLVFSSGAGQYF.

The gene calls are TRBV30 and TRBJ1-2, with unresolved D. Germline CDR1 GTSNPN, CDR2 SVGIG (reference sequence). Trimming left V 8 bases short and J 1 base short, with 14 bases between. The CDR3 has 13 residues. The CDR3, as DNA: TGTGCCCTTGACCCCGGGGTTAACTATGGCTACACCTTC. Protein: CALDPGVNYGYTF.

The V call is TRBV5-1, the J call TRBJ2-5, with TRBD1 identical over 7 bases. This CDR3 is built from 13 residues. The germline CDR1 and CDR2 sequences are SGHRS and YFSETQ. The V gene end was trimmed by 7 bases and the J gene end by 5 bases; junction bases not matched to a gene: 8. The CDR3 region has the DNA TGCGCCAGCGGACCAGGGGGTATTGAGACCCAGTACTTC. Amino acid sequence: CASGPGGIETQYF.

The gene calls are TRBV27 and TRBJ2-3, with D tentatively TRBD2 (5 bases). CDR1 MNHEY and CDR2 SMNVEV come from the germline V gene (reference sequence). V lost 1 base to trimming and J lost 0 bases, with 14 bases between them. This CDR3 has 17 residues. CDR3 DNA: TGTGCCAGCAGTTTATATGGAGAGGGCGGGAGCACAGATACGCAGTATTTT. The encoded protein is CASSLYGEGGSTDTQYF.

V is TRBV28 and J is TRBJ1-1; no firm D call. The CDR3 is 12 amino acids. Deletions cut 9 bases from V and 2 bases from J, with 10 bases between. From germline, CDR1 is MDHEN and CDR2 SYDVKM. Written as DNA, the CDR3 is TGTGCCAGTACATTAGGTAACACTGAAGCTTTCTTT. Translated: CASTLGNTEAFF. The full variable domain, rest sourced from reference TRBV28 and TRBJ1-1, is DVKVTQSSRYLVKRTGEKVFLECVQDMDHENMFWYRQDPGLGLRLIYFSYDVKMKEKGDIPEGYSVSREKKERFSLILESASTNQTSMYLCASTLGNTEAFFGQGTRLTVV.

The rearrangement links TRBV5-1 to TRBJ2-7; D unclear. The germline gives CDR1 SGHRS, CDR2 YFSETQ. This CDR3 has 14 amino acids. The V end lost 4 bases, the J end lost 2 bases, and 13 bases lay between the germline ends. The CDR3 DNA follows: TGCGCCAGCAGCACACAGAAAGGGCCCTACGAGCAGTACTTC. This sequence encodes CASSTQKGPYEQYF.

The J gene is TRBJ2-5, the V gene TRBV14; perhaps D is TRBD1 or TRBD2 (5 bases each). Germline CDR1 reads SGHDN; CDR2 reads FVKESK. The CDR3 contains 17 residues. Trimming shortened V by 0 bases and J by 5 bases, and 19 bases separated the two germline ends. In DNA form, the CDR3 reads TGTGCCAGCAGCCAAGATAACGGGCCCGGGGCCTTGGAGACCCAGTACTTC. This translates into CASSQDNGPGALETQYF. The whole variable domain, remainder taken from reference TRBV14 and TRBJ2-5, is EAGVTQFPSHSVIEKGQTVTLRCDPISGHDNLYWYRRVMGKEIKFLLHFVKESKQDESGMPNNRFLAERTGGTYSTLKVQPAELEDSGVYFCASSQDNGPGALETQYFGPGTRLLVL.

The rearrangement links TRBV19 to TRBJ1-1, with unresolved D. The CDR3 contains 14 residues. V lost 3 bases to trimming and J lost 4 bases, with 12 bases between them. Per germline, CDR1 LNHDA and CDR2 SQIVND (reference sequence). In DNA, the CDR3 is TGTGCCAGTAGTATCGGTAAGGGAGGCACTGAAGCTTTCTTT. It yields the protein CASSIGKGGTEAFF.

CDR3: CASSLGQGDTIYF. DNA for the CDR3: TGTGCCAGCAGCTTGGGACAGGGCGACACCATATATTTT. The chain combines TRBV5-8 with TRBJ1-3; 7 bases fit TRBD1. The germline V gene encodes CDR1 SGHTS and CDR2 YDEGEE. The CDR3 is 13 residues long. With 0 bases clipped from V and 8 bases from J, the junction kept 2 bases outside the gene matches.

J is TRBJ2-1 and V is TRBV10-1, with 8 positions matching TRBD2. Germline CDR1 reads WNHNN; CDR2 reads SYGVQD (reference sequence). The length of the CDR3 is 15 residues. After removal of 6 bases from V and 1 base from J, the junction contained 5 bases not matched to a gene. In DNA, the CDR3 is TGCGCCAGCAGCGCCAAGCGGGGGTCCTACAATGAGCAGTTCTTC. It is translated as CASSAKRGSYNEQFF.

This chain links TRBV19 with TRBJ2-7; 8 nucleotides match TRBD1. V lost 5 bases to trimming and J lost 5 bases; unmatched junction nucleotides: 5. Germline V CDR1 and CDR2: LNHDA, SQIVND (reference sequence). The CDR3 is 13 residues long. The CDR3 nucleotides are TGTGCCAGTAGTGACAGGGGCGTCAACGAGCAGTACTTC. Residues: CASSDRGVNEQYF.

The chain uses TRBV2 and TRBJ2-1; TRBD2 aligns across 8 bases. The germline gives CDR1 SNHLY, CDR2 FYNNEI. This CDR3 region has 15 residues. With 2 bases clipped from V and 10 bases from J, the junction kept 10 bases outside the gene matches. The DNA of the CDR3 is TGTGCCAGCAGTGAAACGGGGGGGTTTACAGGGGAGCAGTTCTTC. The encoded protein is CASSETGGFTGEQFF. Complete variable domain (other parts from reference TRBV2 and TRBJ2-1): EPEVTQTPSHQVTQMGQEVILRCVPISNHLYFYWYRQILGQKVEFLVSFYNNEISEKSEIFDDQFSVERPDGSNFTLKIRSTKLEDSAMYFCASSETGGFTGEQFFGPGTRLTVL.

The chain combines TRBV6-5 with TRBJ2-7; TRBD2 aligns across 11 bases. CDR1 MNHEY and CDR2 SVGAGI come from the germline V gene. The CDR3 has 15 residues. After removal of 2 bases from V and 4 bases from J, the junction contained 4 bases not matched to a gene. The CDR3 DNA reads TGTGCCAGCAGTTACGAACTAGCGGGAGCATACGAGCAGTACTTC. It yields the protein CASSYELAGAYEQYF.

This chain uses TRBV7-3 with TRBJ2-1, with a possible D match to TRBD1 (6 bases). Deletions cut 3 bases from V and 4 bases from J, with 10 bases between. This CDR3 comprises 14 residues. Germline V gene data show CDR1 as SGHTA and CDR2 as FQGTGA. CDR3 sequence reads: CASSLDSLYNEQFF. In nucleotides, the CDR3 is TGTGCCAGCAGCTTGGACAGCCTTTACAATGAGCAGTTCTTC.

V is TRBV5-1 and J is TRBJ2-6; a possible D gene is TRBD1 (6 bases). This CDR3 is 17 amino acids long. Germline CDR1 SGHRS, CDR2 YFSETQ. The V end was cut by 2 bases, the J end by 0 bases, with 12 bases between. The CDR3 DNA reads TGCGCCAGCAGCTTAGAGGGGGAGTACTCTGGGGCCAACGTCCTGACTTTC. Translated, it gives CASSLEGEYSGANVLTF.

The rearrangement uses TRBV5-1 and TRBJ2-2; 9 bases are a match to TRBD1. V shed 0 bases and J 1 base; nucleotides not matched to a gene: 1. In germline, CDR1 is SGHRS, CDR2 YFSETQ. The CDR3 covers 16 residues. In DNA form, the CDR3 reads TGCGCCAGCAGCTTGGGGGACAGGGAGAACACCGGGGAGCTGTTTTTT. Residues: CASSLGDRENTGELFF.

V gene TRBV7-9 combines with J gene TRBJ2-2; D unclear. CDR3 size: 13 residues. Germline V gene lookup returns CDR1 SEHNR and CDR2 FQNEAQ (reference sequence). Trimming cost V 1 base and J 6 bases, with 6 bases left between them. The chain's CDR3 is CASSLVGPGELFF. CDR3 sequence (DNA): TGTGCCAGCAGCTTAGTTGGACCCGGGGAGCTGTTTTTT.

The CDR3 is CASSLSVTNTEAFF. In DNA form, the CDR3 reads TGTGCCAGCAGTTTATCCGTTACGAACACTGAAGCTTTCTTT. The rearrangement joins TRBV28 to TRBJ1-1; D remains unclear. This CDR3 is 14 amino acids long. Looked up from germline, CDR1 is MDHEN and CDR2 is SYDVKM. V shed 1 base and J shed 1 base, with 7 bases lying between them.

The rearrangement joins TRBV7-9 to TRBJ2-1, with D perhaps TRBD2 (5 bases). From germline, CDR1 is SEHNR and CDR2 FQNEAQ (reference sequence). V was cut by 5 bases and J by 6 bases, with 17 bases left in between. CDR3 length: 15 amino acids. In DNA, the CDR3 is TGTGCCAGCAGCCCTAGGAGGAACTTTGGCAATGAGCAGTTCTTC. Its protein product is CASSPRRNFGNEQFF.

The chain carries TRBV9 and TRBJ2-1; 15 bases are shared with TRBD2. V was clipped by 0 bases and J by 12 bases; unmatched bases: 7. Germline V gene lookup returns CDR1 SGDLS and CDR2 YYNGEE. The CDR3 has 16 residues. CDR3 coding DNA: TGTGCCAGCAGCGTAGACCCTGGGACTAGCGGGGGGCGGCAGTTCTTC. It translates to CASSVDPGTSGGRQFF.

The chain carries TRBV6-5 and TRBJ2-1; maybe TRBD2 (6 bases). Trimming took off 11 bases at V and 7 bases at J, with 18 bases between the two ends. Germline CDR1 MNHEY, CDR2 SVGAGI. The CDR3 length is 13 residues. CDR3 sequence (DNA): TGTGCCGCTACCGGGGCAGGGAGGAATGAGCAGTTCTTC. Encoded protein: CAATGAGRNEQFF.

The chain uses TRBV6-1 and TRBJ2-1; D is unclear. The CDR3 length is 12 residues. CDR1 and CDR2 (germline): MNHNS, SASEGT. The V gene lost 4 bases and the J gene lost 4 bases, with 5 bases spanning the gap. The CDR3 reads CASSVPYNEQFF. CDR3 in DNA: TGTGCCAGCAGTGTACCGTACAATGAGCAGTTCTTC.

The rearrangement links TRBV28 to TRBJ2-2, with D possibly being TRBD1 (6 bases). V was trimmed by 6 bases and J by 7 bases, leaving 12 bases between them. The CDR3 is made up of 13 amino acids. Per germline, CDR1 MDHEN and CDR2 SYDVKM. As DNA, the CDR3 is TGTGCCAGCAGACTACCAGGGGTCGGGGAGCTGTTTTTT. This gives the protein CASRLPGVGELFF.

This chain links TRBV6-5 with TRBJ2-7; TRBD1 is a possible D gene (6 bases). Germline CDR1 MNHEY, CDR2 SVGAGI. The V end was cut by 8 bases, the J end by 3 bases, with 17 bases between. The CDR3 sequence is 14 residues long. The CDR3 reads CASATGTSVYEQYF. The CDR3 DNA is TGTGCCAGCGCCACCGGGACAAGCGTCTACGAGCAGTACTTC.

The rearrangement joins TRBV9 to TRBJ1-1; TRBD1 is a possible D gene (6 bases). Germline V gene sequence: CDR1 SGDLS, CDR2 YYNGEE. V was pared by 0 bases and J by 1 base, with 10 bases between. CDR3 size: 15 residues. This CDR3 reads CASSVEDRRNTEAFF. Written as DNA, the CDR3 is TGTGCCAGCAGCGTAGAAGACAGGAGGAACACTGAAGCTTTCTTT. Full variable domain (outside the CDR3, taken from reference TRBV9 and TRBJ1-1): DSGVTQTPKHLITATGQRVTLRCSPRSGDLSVYWYQQSLDQGLQFLIQYYNGEERAKGNILERFSAQQFPDLHSELNLSSLELGDSALYFCASSVEDRRNTEAFFGQGTRLTVV.

The J gene is TRBJ1-1, the V gene TRBV18; D uncertain. Germline CDR1 KGHSH, CDR2 LQKENI. Trimming left V 3 bases short and J 1 base short, with 6 bases between. The CDR3 length is 13 residues. The CDR3 DNA sequence: TGTGCCAGCTCACCCGGCGGGAACACTGAAGCTTTCTTT. Protein: CASSPGGNTEAFF. Full variable domain (rest looked up from reference TRBV18 and TRBJ1-1): NAGVMQNPRHLVRRRGQEARLRCSPMKGHSHVYWYRQLPEEGLKFMVYLQKENIIDESGMPKERFSAEFPKEGPSILRIQQVVRGDSAAYFCASSPGGNTEAFFGQGTRLTVV.